The next 3 T cell receptor beta chains were all read from a single sample in a study of blood T cell repertoires in COVID-19. The assay was immunoSEQ multiplex PCR, and TCRdb's table has in-frame clones only and misses some. Counted here are more than 200,000 clones, roughly nine tenths occurring once; the ten biggest clones make up around 4.2%. Sequenced input: PBMCs or T cells enriched from blood (not recorded which). The receptors originated from a woman in her 30s with acute COVID-19.

DNA of the CDR3: TGCAGTGCTAGTAGGGACAGGGCCTCACTTAACACTGAAGCTTTCTTT. It is translated as CSASRDRASLNTEAFF. This chain connects TRBV20-1 to TRBJ1-1; the match to TRBD1 covers 9 bases. CDR3 length: 16 amino acids. Germline CDR1 DFQATT, CDR2 SNEGSKA (reference sequence). The V gene end was trimmed by 3 bases and the J gene end by 2 bases; junction bases not matched to a gene: 10.

This chain joins TRBV6-5 and TRBJ1-1; D is uncertain. CDR3 size: 13 residues. Trimming removed 8 bases at V and 5 bases at J, with 15 bases between. From germline, CDR1 is MNHEY and CDR2 SVGAGI. In DNA, the CDR3 is TGTGCCAGCTACCGGGGTCGGTGGACTGAAGCTTTCTTT. Its translation: CASYRGRWTEAFF.

The chain carries TRBV7-6 and TRBJ1-2; a possible D gene is TRBD1 (5 bases). Germline assignment: CDR1 SGHVS and CDR2 FNYEAQ. V lost 8 bases, J lost 5 bases, and 15 bases lay in between. The CDR3 runs to 13 residues. This CDR3 is CASGANLYYGYTF. The CDR3 DNA follows: TGTGCCAGCGGGGCCAATCTGTATTATGGCTACACCTTC.